The 9 T cell receptor beta chains below were found in one sample sequenced in a study of T cell responses to AZD1222 COVID-19 vaccine. This table comes from immunoSEQ multiplex PCR, and its TCRdb copy is limited to in-frame clones, with some not included. Of about 200,000 clones listed, about 92% are singletons. The sample was peripheral blood, taken on day 0 of MenACWY control vaccination. These receptors were taken from an adult in good health.

Only one count was recorded for this clone. The CDR3 nucleotides are TGTGCCATCAGTGAGTCGAACAGGGGGCAGGAAAACACTGAAGCTTTCTTT. This gives the protein CAISESNRGQENTEAFF. The chain employs TRBV10-3 and TRBJ1-1; TRBD1 matches at 9 bases. The V segment lost 0 bases and the J segment 2 bases; nucleotides outside the gene matches: 7. Per germline, CDR1 ENHRY and CDR2 SYGVKD. The CDR3 totals 17 residues.

The V and J genes are TRBV3-1 (or the pseudogene TRBV3-2) and TRBJ1-2, with no clear D. CDR1 is LGHDT, CDR2 YNNKEL, per germline (reference sequence). V shed 1 base and J shed 10 bases, with 10 bases lying between them. The CDR3 has 12 amino acids. The CDR3 DNA follows: TGTGCCAGCAGCCAAGGCTCAGCGGTCTACACCTTC. It specifies CASSQGSAVYTF.

This chain uses TRBV6-1 with TRBJ1-3; D gene unclear. The germline V and J ends were trimmed by 3 bases and 0 bases, with 12 bases remaining between them. This CDR3 is built from 16 residues. The germline V gene encodes CDR1 MNHNS and CDR2 SASEGT. This chain's CDR3 is CASSEIPPRSGNTIYF. The CDR3 DNA sequence: TGTGCCAGCAGTGAGATCCCCCCCCGCTCTGGAAACACCATATATTTT.

The rearrangement links TRBV28 to TRBJ1-1; TRBD1 matches 8 bases. V lost 1 base to trimming and J lost 1 base; unmatched junction nucleotides: 2. Germline V gives CDR1 MDHEN, CDR2 SYDVKM. The CDR3 has 15 residues. CDR3 sequence (DNA): TGTGCCAGCAGTTTATACACAGGGGGGAACACTGAAGCTTTCTTT. Its protein product is CASSLYTGGNTEAFF.

This chain connects TRBV30 to TRBJ1-4; tentative D call: TRBD1 (6 bases). The V end was cut by 3 bases, the J end by 7 bases, with 12 bases between. This CDR3 is 13 amino acids long. CDR1 is GTSNPN and CDR2 is SVGIG in the germline V gene (reference sequence). For the CDR3, the DNA is TGTGCCTGGAGGAGGGGAGGGGGTGAAAAACTGTTTTTT. This translates into CAWRRGGGEKLFF.

The genes are TRBV7-6 and TRBJ1-5; weak D call: TRBD1 (5 bases). V lost 0 bases, J lost 3 bases, and 12 bases lay in between. Germline CDR1 and CDR2: SGHVS and FNYEAQ. The CDR3 is 16 residues long. The CDR3 nucleotides read TGTGCCAGCAGCTTAGCGTCCGGACAAATCAATCAGCCCCAGCATTTT. It encodes CASSLASGQINQPQHF.

The rearrangement joins TRBV11-1 to TRBJ1-4; TRBD1 matches at 7 bases. Trimming cost V 5 bases and J 6 bases; bases outside gene matches: 9. The CDR3 length is 15 residues. Germline V gene lookup returns CDR1 SGHAT and CDR2 FQDESV (reference sequence). CDR3 sequence reads: CASSQFGTADEKLFF. CDR3 DNA: TGTGCCAGCAGCCAGTTTGGGACAGCAGATGAAAAACTGTTTTTT.

On this clone: Different DNA sequences within this sample yield the same CDR3. The chain recombines TRBV12-3 or TRBV12-4 with TRBJ1-1; D remains unclear. Trimming pared 4 bases from V and 1 base from J, leaving 4 bases between. The CDR3 consists of 12 residues. In nucleotides, the CDR3 is TGTGCCAGCAGTTCGGGGAACACTGAAGCTTTCTTT. Protein sequence: CASSSGNTEAFF.

The V and J genes are TRBV27 and TRBJ1-1; D uncertain. The CDR3 is 12 residues long. V lost 6 bases to trimming and J lost 4 bases, with 9 bases between them. From germline, CDR1 is MNHEY and CDR2 SMNVEV (reference sequence). CDR3 sequence reads: CASRDGGTEAFF. The CDR3 coding sequence is TGTGCCAGCAGGGACGGAGGCACTGAAGCTTTCTTT.